This T cell receptor (beta chain) came from a study of CD8 T cells in Susac syndrome. The germline V gene has CDR1 DFQATT and CDR2 SNEGSKA (reference sequence). The CDR3 covers 15 residues. V gave up 0 bases and J gave up 2 bases, with 13 bases separating them. TCR beta sequences were obtained from blood CD8+ and CD4+ T cells. Negative isolation was used for CD8+ and CD4+ T cells and FACS enrichment for TEMRA cells. Random hexamers were used to reverse transcribe about 0.5 to 1 ug of RNA. Amplification of TCR beta CDR3 was carried out by immunoSEQ multiplex PCR, which covered 54 Vbeta and 13 Jbeta segments. TCRdb reprocessed the immunoSEQ multiplex PCR reads via MiXCR and lists one record per CDR3 protein. The sample lists some 400,000 distinct CDR3 sequences, 85% seen once, with under 0.15% in the top ten.

The receptor comes from a human donor with multiple sclerosis. The gene calls are TRBV20-1 and TRBJ1-1; TRBD1 might be the D (6 bases). Sequencing input: CD8+ T cells from PBMCs. CDR3 amino acids: CSARDHGQTNTEAFF. The CDR3 coding sequence is TGCAGTGCTAGAGATCATGGACAGACTAACACTGAAGCTTTCTTT.